A single sample is the source of the 18 T cell receptor beta chains below, sequenced in a study of blood T cell repertoires in COVID-19. Libraries were prepared by immunoSEQ multiplex PCR; TCRdb keeps only in-frame clonotypes and omits some of them. The profile shows fewer than 40,000 clones, around four fifths of them singletons. Material for sequencing was peripheral blood. The receptors were sampled from a man older than 75 with active or convalescent COVID-19.

The V gene is TRBV27, the J gene TRBJ2-7, with 7 bases aligning to TRBD1. CDR1 and CDR2 from the germline V gene are MNHEY and SMNVEV (reference sequence). The CDR3 is made up of 14 amino acids. Trimming cost V 1 base and J 1 base; bases outside gene matches: 1. CDR3 in DNA: TGTGCCAGCAGTTTATTGGGACAGTCCTACGAGCAGTACTTC. Translated, it gives CASSLLGQSYEQYF.

The CDR3 sequence: CASSLEQGYGTEAFF. CDR3 nucleotide sequence: TGTGCCAGCAGCTTAGAGCAGGGTTATGGCACTGAAGCTTTCTTT. V gene TRBV7-3 combines with J gene TRBJ1-1; D might be TRBD1 (5 bases). The CDR3 consists of 15 residues. Between the trimmed V and J ends, which lost 2 bases and 4 bases, there was a span of 14 bases. The germline V gene encodes CDR1 SGHTA and CDR2 FQGTGA.

The chain links TRBV7-9 to TRBJ2-7; 9 bases fit TRBD1. The germline V gene has CDR1 SEHNR and CDR2 FQNEAQ (reference sequence). The CDR3 sequence is 15 residues long. V shed 3 bases, J shed 3 bases, and the junction held 6 bases outside the gene matches. Here the CDR3 DNA reads TGTGCCAGCAGCTTCCCGGGACAGGGTATCTACGAGCAGTACTTC. It specifies CASSFPGQGIYEQYF.

This chain links TRBV10-3 with TRBJ2-7; tentative D call: TRBD2 (5 bases). CDR1 ENHRY and CDR2 SYGVKD come from the germline V gene. The CDR3 totals 13 residues. V was clipped by 9 bases and J by 2 bases, with 14 bases between them. The DNA of the CDR3 is TGTGCCATAGGATCGGACTCTGCCTACGAGCAGTACTTC. Amino acid sequence: CAIGSDSAYEQYF.

This clone was seen only once. CDR3: CASSQRENIQYF. For the CDR3, the DNA is TGCGCCAGCAGCCAACGGGAGAACATTCAGTACTTC. The chain is built from TRBV5-1 and TRBJ2-4, with a possible D match to TRBD2 (6 bases). Trimming removed 4 bases at V and 7 bases at J, with 9 bases between. The CDR3 covers 12 residues. Per the germline V gene, CDR1 is SGHRS and CDR2 is YFSETQ.

The chain carries TRBV10-1 and TRBJ2-5, with D hard to call. The CDR3 runs 14 residues. CDR1 is WNHNN and CDR2 is SYGVQD in the germline V gene (reference sequence). V was cut by 11 bases and J by 1 base, with 17 bases left in between. The CDR3 DNA reads as TGCGCCCCCAGTACGCGCAGGATCCAAGAGACCCAGTACTTC. Amino acid sequence: CAPSTRRIQETQYF.

The chain uses TRBV5-6 and TRBJ1-4, with 7 bases that match TRBD1. Trimming at V came to 3 bases and at J to 5 bases, leaving 7 bases not matched to a gene. The CDR3 consists of 15 residues. Germline V lookup: CDR1 SGHDT, CDR2 YYEEEE. The CDR3 loop is CASSWTGQRNEKLFF. CDR3 in DNA: TGTGCCAGCAGCTGGACGGGACAGCGAAATGAAAAACTGTTTTTT.

This clone has a handful of counts. V is TRBV28 and J is TRBJ1-4; D unclear. Trimming pared 7 bases from V and 4 bases from J, leaving 16 bases between. This CDR3 contains 15 residues. Looked up from germline, CDR1 is MDHEN and CDR2 is SYDVKM. CDR3 in DNA: TGTGCCAGCACCGCGGGCACTCAGAGTAATGAAAAACTGTTTTTT. Protein product: CASTAGTQSNEKLFF.

This clone has a single count. The chain has TRBV25-1 and TRBJ1-4; 9 positions agree with TRBD1. The trim removed 4 bases at V and 7 bases at J, leaving 7 bases unmatched. This CDR3 region has 15 residues. The germline CDR1 and CDR2 sequences are MGHDK and SYGVNS. The CDR3 region has the DNA TGTGCCAGCAGTGGGGGACAGGGAGGCACTGAAAAACTGTTTTTT. Its protein is CASSGGQGGTEKLFF.

The chain recombines TRBV4-1 with TRBJ2-7; D perhaps matches TRBD2 (6 bases). The CDR3 length is 15 residues. CDR1 MGHRA and CDR2 YSYEKL come from the germline V gene. V gave up 0 bases and J gave up 4 bases, with 13 bases separating them. Here the CDR3 reads CASSQDVDSGYEQYF. The CDR3 DNA follows: TGCGCCAGCAGCCAAGATGTGGATAGCGGTTACGAGCAGTACTTC.

This rearrangement joins TRBV6-6 to TRBJ1-5, with 8 bases that match TRBD1. V was pared by 6 bases and J by 4 bases, with 8 bases of the junction left unmatched. This CDR3 is built from 15 residues. CDR1 MNHNY and CDR2 SVGAGI come from the germline V gene (reference sequence). CDR3 sequence: CASSRSRDRNQPQHF. In DNA form, the CDR3 reads TGTGCCAGCAGCCGGTCCCGGGACAGGAATCAGCCCCAGCATTTT.

V and J are TRBV27 and TRBJ2-2; D may be TRBD2 (5 bases). Per germline, CDR1 MNHEY and CDR2 SMNVEV (reference sequence). Trimming pared 8 bases from V and 3 bases from J, leaving 13 bases between. This CDR3 has 14 amino acids. The CDR3 nucleotides read TGTGCCAGCGGATATTCGGGGTACACCGGGGAGCTGTTTTTT. It encodes CASGYSGYTGELFF.

The CDR3 DNA sequence: TGTGCCTGGACCCCAACAGGGTTTCGGACAGAGACCCAGTACTTC. Protein product: CAWTPTGFRTETQYF. The rearrangement links TRBV30 to TRBJ2-5, with D maybe TRBD1 (6 bases). CDR1 and CDR2 from the germline V gene are GTSNPN and SVGIG (reference sequence). The CDR3 spans 15 residues. The ends were cut back, 4 bases at V and 4 bases at J, with 19 bases in the middle.

V is TRBV15 and J is TRBJ2-7, with TRBD1 identical over 8 bases. This CDR3 has 14 residues. V lost 8 bases, J lost 1 base, and 7 bases stayed unmatched. The germline V gene encodes CDR1 LNHNV and CDR2 YYDKDF (reference sequence). CDR3 DNA: TGTGCCACCGGCTGGGACAGGCCTTCCTACGAGCAGTACTTC. Its protein is CATGWDRPSYEQYF.

The chain is built from TRBV15 and TRBJ1-3; 8 nucleotides agree with TRBD1. The germline V gene has CDR1 LNHNV and CDR2 YYDKDF (reference sequence). The CDR3 has 15 residues. Trimming took 3 bases from V and 4 from J; bases not matched to a gene: 5. The CDR3 bases are TGTGCCACCAGCAGGGGACAGGACAAAGGAAACACCATATATTTT. Amino acids: CATSRGQDKGNTIYF.

Here the CDR3 DNA reads TGCGCCAGCAGTCCACGGGGGGCCAGACAGCTCATTGCCTCCTACAATGAGCAGTTCTTC. It translates to CASSPRGARQLIASYNEQFF. This chain uses TRBV23-1 with TRBJ2-1; tentative D call: TRBD2 (7 bases). TRBV23-1 is designated an ORF whose function remains uncertain. The CDR3 has 20 residues. Deletions cut 4 bases from V and 0 bases from J, with 25 bases between.

The V gene is TRBV5-1, the J gene TRBJ2-4; TRBD1 aligns across 9 bases. The CDR3 is 16 residues long. Germline V gene data show CDR1 as SGHRS and CDR2 as YFSETQ. V was clipped by 4 bases and J by 6 bases; unmatched bases: 11. The CDR3 is CASSDALGTGSNIQYF. The DNA for the CDR3 is TGCGCCAGCAGCGATGCCCTAGGGACAGGGTCAAACATTCAGTACTTC.

V is TRBV7-9 and J is TRBJ1-1; TRBD1 might be the D (5 bases). Trimming removed 0 bases at V and 11 bases at J, with 10 bases between. This CDR3 spans 12 amino acids. Germline V gene lookup returns CDR1 SEHNR and CDR2 FQNEAQ (reference sequence). CDR3 region: CASSLAGEVAFF. In DNA, the CDR3 is TGTGCCAGCAGCTTAGCAGGGGAGGTTGCTTTCTTT.